The 30 T cell receptor beta chains given below trace back to one sample, sequenced in a study of blood T cells in healthy people across ages. Together with a sample-barcoded 5' primer, a J-beta primer mix was included in a second PCR lasting about 7 to 11 cycles. TCRdb processed the 5' RACE reads anew with MiXCR; each CDR3 protein has one entry. This table holds about 1.4 million distinct CDR3 sequences, 59% found once. Sequences were obtained from blood. The source of these receptors is a man between 18 and 35 years old in good health.

This clonotype turned up a few times. V is TRBV4-2 and J is TRBJ1-4; D uncertain. The CDR3 has 15 residues. Germline V gives CDR1 LGHNA, CDR2 YNFKEQ. Trimming took 2 bases from V and 6 from J, leaving 13 bases between them. The CDR3 loop is CASSQLAEVDEKLFF. The CDR3 DNA sequence: TGTGCCAGCAGCCAATTGGCCGAGGTAGATGAAAAACTGTTTTTT.

The chain combines TRBV7-9 with TRBJ2-1; the match to TRBD2 covers 7 bases. Per germline, CDR1 SEHNR and CDR2 FQNEAQ (reference sequence). J lost 8 bases, V lost 5 bases, and 15 bases had no gene match. The CDR3 is made up of 16 amino acids. The CDR3 loop reads CASSRRGAGVNDEQFF. The CDR3 coding sequence is TGTGCCAGCAGCCGACGGGGTGCGGGAGTTAATGATGAGCAGTTCTTC.

The chain couples TRBV7-2 to TRBJ2-5; 8 bases map to TRBD2. The CDR3 loop spans 16 amino acids. Germline V gene sequence: CDR1 SGHTA, CDR2 FQGNSA. The V gene end was trimmed by 3 bases and the J gene end by 0 bases; junction bases not matched to a gene: 6. In nucleotides, the CDR3 is TGTGCCAGCAGCTTTATTCGCGGGGGGTACCAAGAGACCCAGTACTTC. Its protein is CASSFIRGGYQETQYF.

The CDR3 reads CASSYSTSGNGEQYF. The CDR3, as DNA: TGTGCCAGCAGTTATTCGACTAGCGGTAATGGTGAGCAGTACTTC. V usage is TRBV6-5 and J usage is TRBJ2-7; 9 positions match TRBD2. V lost 3 bases to trimming and J lost 7 bases; unmatched junction nucleotides: 10. The CDR3 is 15 amino acids. CDR1 is MNHEY and CDR2 is SVGAGI in the germline V gene.

In this sample, this clonotype turned up a few times. This chain uses TRBV9 with TRBJ2-7; D is undetermined. Trimming cost V 0 bases and J 6 bases, with 28 bases left between them. The CDR3 contains 19 residues. Germline lookup yields CDR1 SGDLS and CDR2 YYNGEE. CDR3 DNA: TGTGCCAGCAGCGTAGCTCCTAGAGAAGGAACCTCCCCGGTTTCCGAGCAGTACTTC. Residues: CASSVAPREGTSPVSEQYF.

This clonotype was recorded only once. V gene TRBV20-1 combines with J gene TRBJ2-7; D may be TRBD1 or TRBD2 (6 bases each). TRBJ2-5 matches the DNA end more closely, so the J call is doubtful. The germline V gene encodes CDR1 DFQATT and CDR2 SNEGSKA (reference sequence). This CDR3 comprises 14 residues. The CDR3, as DNA: TGCAGTGCTAGAGAAACGGGGGCGGGTGTGACCCAGTACTTC. Protein sequence: CSARETGAGVTQYF.

The chain links TRBV20-1 to TRBJ1-5, with D perhaps TRBD1 (5 bases). This CDR3 is 19 amino acids long. CDR1 and CDR2 from the germline V gene are DFQATT and SNEGSKA (reference sequence). V was clipped by 0 bases and J by 1 base, with 22 bases between them. CDR3 in DNA: TGCAGTGCTAGAGATCCTCGGACACAAAAGGTGGTGAGCAATCAGCCCCAGCATTTT. Protein product: CSARDPRTQKVVSNQPQHF.

The chain carries TRBV7-2 and TRBJ1-1; D is ambiguous. The CDR3 is made up of 15 amino acids. Deletions cut 3 bases from V and 2 bases from J, with 13 bases between. Germline assignment: CDR1 SGHTA and CDR2 FQGNSA. Here the CDR3 reads CASSFTGRGNTEAFF. In DNA, the CDR3 is TGTGCCAGCAGCTTCACTGGACGGGGTAACACTGAAGCTTTCTTT. Based on the CDR3 plus reference TRBV7-2 and TRBJ1-1, the full variable domain is GAGVSQSPSNKVTEKGKDVELRCDPISGHTALYWYRQSLGQGLEFLIYFQGNSAPDKSGLPSDRFSAERTGGSVSTLTIQRTQQEDSAVYLCASSFTGRGNTEAFFGQGTRLTVV.

This clonotype was observed many times. The V gene is TRBV27, the J gene TRBJ1-6, with D hard to call. The ends were cut back, 4 bases at V and 7 bases at J, with 17 bases in the middle. Per germline, CDR1 MNHEY and CDR2 SMNVEV (reference sequence). The CDR3 has 16 residues. CDR3 amino acids: CASSSAGPSDNSPLHF. The CDR3 DNA sequence: TGTGCCAGCAGTTCTGCCGGGCCGAGTGACAATTCACCCCTCCACTTT.

The rearrangement uses TRBV7-2 and TRBJ2-7; a weak D match, TRBD1 (6 bases). Germline-derived CDR1 and CDR2 are SGHTA and FQGNSA. This CDR3 is 17 amino acids long. Trimming left V 2 bases short and J 1 base short, with 18 bases between. CDR3 loop: CASSLTPPRTVSYEQYF. CDR3 nucleotide sequence: TGTGCCAGCAGCTTAACTCCCCCGAGGACAGTTTCCTACGAGCAGTACTTC.

On this clonotype itself: Just one base apart from a much larger clone, this may be a read error. This chain connects TRBV2 to TRBJ2-5; no firm D call. Trimming removed 2 bases at V and 6 bases at J, with 1 base between. Germline V gene sequence: CDR1 SNHLY, CDR2 FYNNEI. The CDR3 contains 10 residues. The CDR3 loop reads CASSEQTQYF. In nucleotides, the CDR3 is TGTGCCAGCAGTGAACAGACCCAGTACTTC.

The rearrangement joins TRBV3-1 to TRBJ1-1; 8 bases are a match to TRBD1. Germline CDR1 LGHDT, CDR2 YNNKEL (reference sequence). The CDR3 is 14 residues long. With V trimmed by 2 bases and J by 10 bases, 9 bases remained unmatched. CDR3 protein: CASSQTGTGGAAFF. CDR3 DNA: TGTGCCAGCAGCCAAACTGGGACAGGCGGGGCAGCTTTCTTT.

The sample holds a few counts of this clonotype. The rearrangement links TRBV18 to TRBJ2-7; 10 bases line up with TRBD1. Trimming took 3 bases from V and 3 from J; bases not matched to a gene: 5. Germline lookup yields CDR1 KGHSH and CDR2 LQKENI. CDR3 length: 15 amino acids. CDR3 bases: TGTGCCAGCTCACCCGGGACAGGGGCCTACTACGAGCAGTACTTC. Translated, it gives CASSPGTGAYYEQYF.

The chain couples TRBV20-1 to TRBJ2-1; D remains unclear. Germline lookup yields CDR1 DFQATT and CDR2 SNEGSKA (reference sequence). CDR3 length: 17 amino acids. V was shortened by 1 base and J by 1 base, with 17 bases between the two germline ends. Here the CDR3 reads CSARGWTSGTSYNEQFF. Written as DNA, the CDR3 is TGCAGTGCTAGAGGTTGGACGTCAGGTACTTCCTACAATGAGCAGTTCTTC.

The chain employs TRBV20-1 and TRBJ2-5, with 9 bases that match TRBD2. The end of the DNA is better explained by TRBJ2-7, so the J call may be wrong. Germline V CDR1 and CDR2: DFQATT, SNEGSKA (reference sequence). The CDR3 is made up of 13 amino acids. The CDR3, as DNA: TGCAGTGCTCAGAGCGGGAGGCCCAACGAGCAGTACTTC. Amino acid sequence: CSAQSGRPNEQYF.

This clonotype was detected only a few times. The chain recombines TRBV5-5 with TRBJ1-2; 7 bases fit TRBD1. This CDR3 is built from 13 residues. V lost 3 bases and J lost 4; bases outside the gene matches: 3. Germline CDR1 is SGHKS and CDR2 is YYEKEE (reference sequence). DNA for the CDR3: TGTGCCAGCAGCTGGGACAGTCTCTATGGCTACACCTTC. Its protein is CASSWDSLYGYTF.

The chain couples TRBV9 to TRBJ2-5; 10 bases align to TRBD2. The V gene's germline CDR1 is SGDLS and CDR2 YYNGEE. The CDR3 covers 16 residues. The junction had 5 bases not matched to a gene; V was cut back by 1 base and J by 2 bases. The DNA for the CDR3 is TGTGCCAGCAGCGTAAATAGCGGGGGGCCACAAGAGACCCAGTACTTC. This encodes CASSVNSGGPQETQYF. Full variable domain (rest looked up from reference TRBV9 and TRBJ2-5): DSGVTQTPKHLITATGQRVTLRCSPRSGDLSVYWYQQSLDQGLQFLIQYYNGEERAKGNILERFSAQQFPDLHSELNLSSLELGDSALYFCASSVNSGGPQETQYFGPGTRLLVL.

J is TRBJ2-1 and V is TRBV6-5, with TRBD2 identical over 8 bases. Trimming took 0 bases from V and 7 from J; bases not matched to a gene: 11. Per the germline V gene, CDR1 is MNHEY and CDR2 is SVGAGI. The CDR3 is made up of 17 amino acids. CDR3: CASSYSDLGTRSNEQFF. CDR3 nucleotide sequence: TGTGCCAGCAGTTACTCGGATCTAGGGACTAGATCTAATGAGCAGTTCTTC.

The sample holds one count of this clonotype. The rearrangement uses TRBV29-1 and TRBJ1-2, with a possible D match to TRBD1 (6 bases). V gave up 5 bases and J gave up 4 bases, with 20 bases separating them. The CDR3 covers 15 residues. CDR1 and CDR2 from the germline V gene are SQVTM and ANQGSEA. The CDR3 DNA reads as TGCAGCGTTTCTCCCCGGGACACGGAACCCTATGGCTACACCTTC. It translates to CSVSPRDTEPYGYTF. Supplemented by reference TRBV29-1 and TRBJ1-2, the full variable domain reads SAVISQKPSRDICQRGTSLTIQCQVDSQVTMMFWYRQQPGQSLTLIATANQGSEATYESGFVIDKFPISRPNLTFSTLTVSNMSPEDSSIYLCSVSPRDTEPYGYTFGSGTRLTVV.

V and J are TRBV20-1 and TRBJ2-3, with 8 nucleotides matching TRBD2. J lost 0 bases, V lost 7 bases, and 6 bases had no gene match. The CDR3 is 14 amino acids. Germline V gene data show CDR1 as DFQATT and CDR2 as SNEGSKA (reference sequence). This CDR3 is CSGIAGLSTDTQYF. The DNA of the CDR3 is TGCAGTGGGATAGCGGGACTTAGCACAGATACGCAGTATTTT.

The count of this clonotype is one. CDR3 sequence reads: CASSHTTGLNTEAFF. In nucleotides, the CDR3 is TGTGCCAGCAGCCATACGACAGGGCTGAACACTGAAGCTTTCTTT. The chain has TRBV4-2 and TRBJ1-1; 7 bases match TRBD1. The CDR3 length is 15 residues. Germline V gives CDR1 LGHNA, CDR2 YNFKEQ. V lost 3 bases, J lost 0 bases, and 4 bases stayed unmatched.

The chain combines TRBV20-1 with TRBJ2-7, with 7 positions matching TRBD1. This CDR3 comprises 14 residues. CDR1 is DFQATT, CDR2 SNEGSKA, per germline (reference sequence). V shed 7 bases and J 4 bases; nucleotides not matched to a gene: 13. The CDR3 reads CSVPSRDRVYEQYF. In DNA, the CDR3 is TGCAGTGTTCCTTCCCGGGACAGAGTATACGAGCAGTACTTC.

The chain recombines TRBV6-5 with TRBJ1-2, with D unresolved. V was pared by 6 bases and J by 8 bases, with 16 bases between. Germline assignment: CDR1 MNHEY and CDR2 SVGAGI. CDR3 size: 13 residues. DNA for the CDR3: TGTGCCAGCAGACATCTACTGGCGGAGGGCTACACCTTC. It translates to CASRHLLAEGYTF.

The chain combines TRBV20-1 with TRBJ2-1; TRBD2 matches 8 bases. After removal of 6 bases from V and 8 bases from J, the junction contained 6 bases not matched to a gene. This CDR3 has 12 amino acids. Per germline, CDR1 DFQATT and CDR2 SNEGSKA (reference sequence). For the CDR3, the DNA is TGCAGTGCCCGGGAGGGTGCTTATGAGCAGTTCTTC. Translating it yields CSAREGAYEQFF.

The rearrangement links TRBV29-1 to TRBJ2-3; 7 bases agree with TRBD1. This CDR3 spans 15 amino acids. Germline V gives CDR1 SQVTM, CDR2 ANQGSEA. After removal of 0 bases from V and 2 bases from J, the junction contained 5 bases not matched to a gene. The CDR3 nucleotides read TGCAGCGTTGAAGATCGAGGGGGCTTCACAGATACGCAGTATTTT. This encodes CSVEDRGGFTDTQYF.

The chain couples TRBV20-1 to TRBJ2-7; 9 nucleotides line up with TRBD2. CDR1 is DFQATT and CDR2 is SNEGSKA in the germline V gene (reference sequence). The CDR3 is made up of 15 amino acids. V lost 6 bases and J lost 5; bases outside the gene matches: 14. The CDR3 sequence: CSARSDSGGVDEQYF. DNA of the CDR3: TGCAGTGCCAGATCCGATAGCGGGGGAGTCGACGAGCAGTACTTC.

The rearrangement uses TRBV15 and TRBJ2-2; no clear D. CDR1 and CDR2 (germline): LNHNV, YYDKDF (reference sequence). CDR3 length: 14 amino acids. Trimming removed 0 bases at V and 6 bases at J, with 8 bases between. CDR3 nucleotide sequence: TGTGCCACCAGCAGAGATTTGAGACCCGGGGAGCTGTTTTTT. It is translated as CATSRDLRPGELFF.

The rearrangement joins TRBV12-3 or TRBV12-4 to TRBJ2-2; 12 nucleotides agree with TRBD1. V shed 5 bases, J shed 7 bases, and the junction held 11 bases outside the gene matches. This CDR3 spans 17 amino acids. The CDR3 bases are TGTGCCAGCAGTCCCCCCGGGACAGGGGGCGCGAACGGGGAGCTGTTTTTT. It specifies CASSPPGTGGANGELFF.

The chain uses TRBV7-9 and TRBJ2-7; 9 positions agree with TRBD1. Germline loops: CDR1 SEHNR, CDR2 FQNEAQ (reference sequence). The ends lost 5 bases at V and 4 bases at J; junction bases unmatched: 15. The CDR3 sequence is 17 residues long. CDR3 coding DNA: TGTGCCAGCAGCCCACACAACACCGGGACAGGGTCTTACGAGCAGTACTTC. The encoded protein is CASSPHNTGTGSYEQYF.

The rearrangement uses TRBV3-1 and TRBJ1-2, with 8 bases lining up with TRBD1. V was clipped by 0 bases and J by 4 bases; unmatched bases: 13. The CDR3 has 18 residues. CDR1 LGHDT and CDR2 YNNKEL come from the germline V gene (reference sequence). CDR3 coding DNA: TGTGCCAGCAGCCAAGATCTTGTCCGGACAGGGCCCACCTATGGCTACACCTTC. This sequence encodes CASSQDLVRTGPTYGYTF.